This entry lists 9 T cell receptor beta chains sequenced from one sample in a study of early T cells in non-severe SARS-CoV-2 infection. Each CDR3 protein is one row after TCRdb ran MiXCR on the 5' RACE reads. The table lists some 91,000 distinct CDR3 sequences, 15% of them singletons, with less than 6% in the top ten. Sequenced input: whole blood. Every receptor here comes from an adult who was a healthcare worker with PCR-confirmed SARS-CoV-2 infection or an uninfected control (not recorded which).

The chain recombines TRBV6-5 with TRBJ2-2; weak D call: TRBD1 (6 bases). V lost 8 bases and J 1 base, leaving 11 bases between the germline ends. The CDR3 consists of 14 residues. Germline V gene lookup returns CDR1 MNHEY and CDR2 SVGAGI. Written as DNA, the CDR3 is TGTGCCAGCTCCCAGGGGCGGAACACCGGGGAGCTGTTTTTT. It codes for CASSQGRNTGELFF.

In DNA form, the CDR3 reads TGTGCCAGCAGCTTAGAGGGACCCTCTGGGGCCAACGTCCTGACTTTC. It translates to CASSLEGPSGANVLTF. This sequence joins TRBV11-1 and TRBJ2-6; the D gene could be TRBD1 or TRBD2 (5 bases each). V lost 1 base, J lost 0 bases, and 7 bases lay in between. Germline values: CDR1 SGHAT, CDR2 FQDESV (reference sequence). The CDR3 totals 16 residues.

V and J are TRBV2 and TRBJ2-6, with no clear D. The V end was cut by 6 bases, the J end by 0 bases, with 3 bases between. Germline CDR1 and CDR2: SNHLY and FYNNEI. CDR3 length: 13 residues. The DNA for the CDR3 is TGTGCCAGCAGGTACTCTGGGGCCAACGTCCTGACTTTC. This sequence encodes CASRYSGANVLTF.

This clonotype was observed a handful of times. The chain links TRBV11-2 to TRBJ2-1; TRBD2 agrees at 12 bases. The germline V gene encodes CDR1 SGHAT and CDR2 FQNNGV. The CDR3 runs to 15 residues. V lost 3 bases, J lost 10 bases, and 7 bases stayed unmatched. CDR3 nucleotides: TGTGCCAGCAGCTTGAGACTAGCGGGAGATGCGGAGCAGTTCTTC. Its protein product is CASSLRLAGDAEQFF.

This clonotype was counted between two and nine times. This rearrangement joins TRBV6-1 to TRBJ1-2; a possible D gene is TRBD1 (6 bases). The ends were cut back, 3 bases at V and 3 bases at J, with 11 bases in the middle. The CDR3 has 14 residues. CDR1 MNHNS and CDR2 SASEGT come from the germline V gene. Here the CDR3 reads CASSDGQSYYGYTF. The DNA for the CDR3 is TGTGCCAGCAGTGACGGACAGTCGTACTATGGCTACACCTTC.

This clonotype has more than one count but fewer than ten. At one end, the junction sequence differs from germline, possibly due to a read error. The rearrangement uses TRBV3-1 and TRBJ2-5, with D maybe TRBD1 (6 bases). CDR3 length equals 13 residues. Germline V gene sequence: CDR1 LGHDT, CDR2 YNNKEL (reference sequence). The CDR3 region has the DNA TGTGCCACCAGCAACAGGGCCCAAGAGACCCAGTACTTC. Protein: CATSNRAQETQYF.

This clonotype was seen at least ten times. Here the CDR3 reads CAARDWNTGELFF. Written as DNA, the CDR3 is TGTGCCGCGCGGGACTGGAACACCGGGGAGCTGTTTTTT. J is TRBJ2-2 and V is TRBV3-1, with D possibly being TRBD2 (6 bases). The CDR3 contains 13 residues. V dropped 11 bases and J dropped 1 base, with 11 bases sitting between them. Germline CDR1 and CDR2: LGHDT and YNNKEL (reference sequence).

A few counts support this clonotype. The CDR3 spells CASSPTGKGYGYTF. In DNA, the CDR3 is TGTGCCAGCAGCCCGACGGGGAAAGGCTATGGCTACACCTTC. This sequence joins TRBV7-2 and TRBJ1-2; D is unclear. The V and J ends lost 5 bases and 4 bases respectively, with 14 bases between them. Per germline, CDR1 SGHTA and CDR2 FQGNSA. The CDR3 is 14 amino acids.

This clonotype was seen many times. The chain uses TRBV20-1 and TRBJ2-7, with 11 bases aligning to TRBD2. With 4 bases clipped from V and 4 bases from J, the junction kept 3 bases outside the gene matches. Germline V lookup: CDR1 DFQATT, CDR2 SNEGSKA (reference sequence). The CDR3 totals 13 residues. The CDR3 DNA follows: TGCAGTGCTAAGGGACTAGCGGATTACGAGCAGTACTTC. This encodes CSAKGLADYEQYF.